This entry describes one T cell receptor (beta chain). What it binds is unknown. The data were taken from a study of T cell responses to AZD1222 COVID-19 vaccine. The study's findings and limits: Baseline seropositivity characterized only six AZD1222 recipients. Vaccine-associated CD4 TCRs ranged over spike, dominating at 160-218 and 743-854. Nearly half of the spike-specific TCRs reportedly recognize variant regions that carry no mutations. In all cases, repertoires were sampled only after the peak T cell response.

Clones were sequenced by immunoSEQ multiplex PCR, and TCRdb holds only the in-frame ones, with some missing. This sample has about 100,000 clones, with around nine tenths found just once. The sequences come from peripheral blood, collected on day 0 of AZD1222 vaccination. This TCR came from an adult in good health.

CDR3 coding DNA: TGTGCCAGCCGGCCGGGGGCGAAGACTGAAGCTTTCTTT. The encoded protein is CASRPGAKTEAFF. The V gene is TRBV2, the J gene TRBJ1-1; possibly TRBD1 for D (6 bases). The CDR3 sequence is 13 residues long. Trimming took off 8 bases at V and 5 bases at J, with 15 bases between the two ends. The germline CDR1 and CDR2 sequences are SNHLY and FYNNEI.